The T cell receptor (beta chain) under discussion was sequenced for a study of cytomegalovirus exposure and HLA in healthy donors. CDR1 is LGHNA, CDR2 YNFKEQ, per germline. There are 16 residues in the CDR3. With 60 Vbeta and 13 Jbeta primers, the PCR was carried out. Here immunoSEQ multiplex PCR was the method, and the copy in TCRdb shows in-frame clones only, minus some. This sample has over 150,000 clones, with 87% found just once. Study findings and constraints: In a later analysis, HLA-associated TCR beta chains were more clonally expanded than equally common others. CMV antigen specificity of a few CMV-associated chains was confirmed in vitro.

Comment on this clone: The antigen is not known.

J is TRBJ2-5 and V is TRBV4-2, with 8 bases fitting TRBD2. The J call may not be correct, given that the DNA end is closer to TRBJ2-7. The origin of this receptor is a woman in her 30s in good health and CMV-seronegative. Sequenced material: PBMCs. The CDR3 here is CASSQDQAGGPYEQYF. The CDR3, as DNA: TGTGCCAGCAGCCAAGATCAGGCGGGAGGTCCCTACGAGCAGTACTTC.